This section outlines one T cell receptor (beta chain) sequence together with its context. Its antigen is as yet unknown. Method: immunoSEQ multiplex PCR; TCRdb's copy keeps in-frame clones and lacks some. The sample holds about 24,000 clones, about 70% seen once. These data belong to a study of PD-1 blockade in classical Hodgkin lymphoma. Points from the study as a whole: As was reported, newly diagnosed patients showed lower baseline TCR diversity than healthy donors did. CD4+ TCR diversity, unlike CD8+, rose significantly by C4D1. Repertoire difference causes, possibly disease activity or prior therapy, remain undefined.

Germline V gene lookup returns CDR1 KGHSH and CDR2 LQKENI. V was shortened by 3 bases and J by 10 bases, with 16 bases between the two germline ends. The CDR3 runs to 14 residues. Regarding time point: cycle 4 day 1 (C4D1), after more than five weeks of nivolumab. Brentuximab vedotin exposure varied among the patients, all of whom had relapsed after autologous stem cell transplantation. This sample comprised peripheral blood mononuclear cells (PBMCs), obtained before the fourth cycle of nivolumab. The chain links TRBV18 to TRBJ1-5; no firm D call. The clonotype was recovered from a human donor with classical Hodgkin lymphoma. The CDR3 loop is CASSPGPRIHPQHF. In DNA, the CDR3 is TGTGCCAGCTCACCCGGACCACGGATTCATCCCCAGCATTTT.